The 21 T cell receptor beta chains below come from one sample, sequenced in a study of shared T cell receptors in the human thymus. Generated by immunoSEQ multiplex PCR, the TCRdb table keeps only in-frame clones and is missing some. There are 550,000 to 800,000 clones in the sample; approximately 85% occur only once, and around 0.01% lies in the top ten. This same sample was also part of a study on human thymus T cells.

Sequencing was done on a sample of thymocytes. Receptor source: a girl under three years old with a congenital heart defect.

A few counts support this clone. The rearrangement uses TRBV28 and TRBJ2-5, with 8 bases matching TRBD1. The J call may be faulty, since TRBJ2-7 better matches the DNA end. Germline V gene data show CDR1 as MDHEN and CDR2 as SYDVKM. The CDR3 has 14 residues. Here the CDR3 reads CASSRDRSSYEQYF. CDR3 DNA sequence: TGTGCCAGCAGCCGGGACAGGAGCTCCTACGAGCAGTACTTC.

The rearrangement uses TRBV5-8 and TRBJ1-5; D uncertain. This CDR3 region has 14 residues. The germline V gene encodes CDR1 SGHTS and CDR2 YDEGEE. V was clipped by 1 base and J by 4 bases, with 9 bases between them. The CDR3 region is CASSLPGRNQPQHF. For the CDR3, the DNA is TGTGCCAGCAGCTTGCCAGGAAGAAATCAGCCCCAGCATTTT.

The chain combines TRBV7-2 with TRBJ2-2, with 10 bases aligning to TRBD2. CDR1 and CDR2 from the germline V gene are SGHTA and FQGNSA. With 4 bases clipped from V and 0 bases from J, the junction kept 5 bases outside the gene matches. The CDR3 has 17 amino acids. This CDR3 is CASSWASGGPNTGELFF. CDR3 nucleotide sequence: TGTGCCAGCAGCTGGGCTAGCGGGGGCCCGAACACCGGGGAGCTGTTTTTT.

The V and J genes are TRBV18 and TRBJ1-5, with no clear D. CDR3 length equals 16 residues. V dropped 2 bases and J dropped 4 bases, with 15 bases sitting between them. Germline V CDR1 and CDR2: KGHSH, LQKENI. The CDR3 region is CASSPASWPWNQPQHF. CDR3 nucleotide sequence: TGTGCCAGCTCACCAGCCTCATGGCCTTGGAATCAGCCCCAGCATTTT.

This sequence joins TRBV7-9 and TRBJ1-1, with 8 bases aligning to TRBD1. The CDR3 length is 17 residues. V dropped 5 bases and J dropped 0; count of bases not matched to a gene: 11. Germline values: CDR1 SEHNR, CDR2 FQNEAQ (reference sequence). CDR3 nucleotides: TGTGCCAGCAGCCAGGACAGGGCCAGACTTATGAACACTGAAGCTTTCTTT. Translating gives CASSQDRARLMNTEAFF. The variable domain in full, completed from reference TRBV7-9 and TRBJ1-1, reads DTGVSQNPRHKITKRGQNVTFRCDPISEHNRLYWYRQTLGQGPEFLTYFQNEAQLEKSRLLSDRFSAERPKGSFSTLEIQRTEQGDSAMYLCASSQDRARLMNTEAFFGQGTRLTVV.

The J gene is TRBJ2-6, the V gene TRBV9; D is perhaps TRBD1 (6 bases). V lost 3 bases to trimming and J lost 0 bases, with 19 bases between them. Per the germline V gene, CDR1 is SGDLS and CDR2 is YYNGEE. The CDR3 length is 19 residues. The CDR3 DNA sequence: TGTGCCAGCAGCGCACGCCGGGACACCAGCCCCTCTGGGGCCAACGTCCTGACTTTC. Its protein is CASSARRDTSPSGANVLTF.

The V gene is TRBV6-1, the J gene TRBJ1-4; tentative D call: TRBD1 (6 bases). This CDR3 comprises 14 residues. Trimming shortened V by 5 bases and J by 5 bases, and 12 bases separated the two germline ends. Germline loops: CDR1 MNHNS, CDR2 SASEGT. DNA for the CDR3: TGTGCCAGCAGTAACACAGGGATGAATGAAAAACTGTTTTTT. The encoded protein is CASSNTGMNEKLFF.

The rearrangement joins TRBV19 to TRBJ2-2; 10 bases line up with TRBD2. The J segment lost 1 base and the V segment lost 8 bases, leaving 4 bases of the junction unmatched. Germline lookup yields CDR1 LNHDA and CDR2 SQIVND (reference sequence). This CDR3 comprises 15 residues. CDR3 in amino acids: CASRSGGQNTGELFF. The CDR3 nucleotides read TGTGCCAGTCGTAGCGGGGGGCAGAACACCGGGGAGCTGTTTTTT.

This sequence joins TRBV7-9 and TRBJ1-1; D perhaps matches TRBD1 (6 bases). V was trimmed by 5 bases and J by 1 base, leaving 11 bases between them. Germline CDR1 SEHNR, CDR2 FQNEAQ (reference sequence). The CDR3 is made up of 14 amino acids. This CDR3 is CASSTGKGNTEAFF. The DNA of the CDR3 is TGTGCCAGCAGCACAGGGAAGGGGAACACTGAAGCTTTCTTT.

The chain has TRBV6-1 and TRBJ2-7; D possibly corresponds to TRBD2 (6 bases). V dropped 6 bases and J dropped 5 bases, with 14 bases sitting between them. The germline V gene encodes CDR1 MNHNS and CDR2 SASEGT. The CDR3 consists of 13 residues. In DNA, the CDR3 is TGTGCCAGCAGATCCGGGACTGTAAACGAGCAGTACTTC. Its protein is CASRSGTVNEQYF.

This sequence joins TRBV5-5 and TRBJ2-7; 7 nucleotides match TRBD2. CDR3 length equals 15 residues. CDR1 is SGHKS and CDR2 is YYEKEE in the germline V gene (reference sequence). J lost 0 bases, V lost 5 bases, and 8 bases had no gene match. This CDR3 is CASRTRGGSSYEQYF. CDR3 bases: TGTGCCAGCAGGACGAGGGGAGGGTCCTCCTACGAGCAGTACTTC.

V and J are TRBV4-1 and TRBJ1-2; D might be TRBD1 (5 bases). CDR1 is MGHRA and CDR2 is YSYEKL in the germline V gene. The CDR3 sequence is 19 residues long. V was clipped by 0 bases and J by 3 bases, with 23 bases between them. CDR3 sequence reads: CASSQERRRASGQYYGYTF. The CDR3 region has the DNA TGCGCCAGCAGCCAAGAACGAAGGCGCGCGTCAGGGCAATACTATGGCTACACCTTC.

This chain uses TRBV14 with TRBJ2-7; 8 nucleotides line up with TRBD1. The CDR3 contains 15 residues. The junction had 6 bases not matched to a gene; V was cut back by 0 bases and J by 5 bases. Germline-derived CDR1 and CDR2 are SGHDN and FVKESK. CDR3 loop: CASSQESRQGNEQYF. The DNA of the CDR3 is TGTGCCAGCAGCCAAGAGTCCCGACAGGGGAACGAGCAGTACTTC.

This sequence joins TRBV6-6 and TRBJ2-3; a weak D match, TRBD1 (5 bases). V lost 7 bases and J lost 0, with 14 bases in between. Germline CDR1 is MNHNY and CDR2 is SVGAGI (reference sequence). The CDR3 runs 15 residues. The CDR3 DNA reads as TGTGCCAGCACCGGAACCAGGGCTAGCACAGATACGCAGTATTTT. It specifies CASTGTRASTDTQYF.

The V gene is TRBV11-2, the J gene TRBJ1-1; D might be TRBD1 (5 bases). This CDR3 contains 14 residues. Trimming took off 4 bases at V and 2 bases at J, with 11 bases between the two ends. Germline values: CDR1 SGHAT, CDR2 FQNNGV. CDR3 sequence: CASSSDRLNTEAFF. CDR3 coding DNA: TGTGCCAGCAGCTCCGACAGACTCAACACTGAAGCTTTCTTT. The complete variable domain, with remaining parts taken from reference TRBV11-2 and TRBJ1-1, reads EAGVAQSPRYKIIEKRQSVAFWCNPISGHATLYWYQQILGQGPKLLIQFQNNGVVDDSQLPKDRFSAERLKGVDSTLKIQPAKLEDSAVYLCASSSDRLNTEAFFGQGTRLTVV.

The V and J genes are TRBV7-8 and TRBJ2-1; 7 nucleotides line up with TRBD2. The V and J ends lost 5 bases and 2 bases, in that order; junction bases with no gene match: 15. The CDR3 runs 18 residues. Germline V gives CDR1 SGHVS, CDR2 FQNEAQ. CDR3 nucleotides: TGTGCCAGCAGCGTCCATCCAACTAGCGAATCTCCCTACAATGAGCAGTTCTTC. Encoded protein: CASSVHPTSESPYNEQFF.

The V gene is TRBV11-2, the J gene TRBJ2-5; 7 positions match TRBD2. V lost 1 base to trimming and J lost 5 bases; unmatched junction nucleotides: 7. Germline values: CDR1 SGHAT, CDR2 FQNNGV. The CDR3 runs to 15 residues. The CDR3 region is CASSLGSGDRETQYF. The CDR3 bases are TGTGCCAGCAGCTTAGGCAGCGGGGATAGGGAGACCCAGTACTTC.

The chain carries TRBV27 and TRBJ2-3, with D perhaps matching TRBD1 (6 bases). This CDR3 has 11 residues. V dropped 5 bases and J dropped 12 bases, with 12 bases sitting between them. Germline V CDR1 and CDR2: MNHEY, SMNVEV (reference sequence). DNA of the CDR3: TGTGCCAGCAGTACAGGGTTTGTCCAGTATTTT. Its protein is CASSTGFVQYF.

The V and J genes are TRBV7-3 and TRBJ2-1; TRBD2 matches 8 bases. The germline V gene has CDR1 SGHTA and CDR2 FQGTGA. CDR3 length: 16 residues. V was pared by 4 bases and J by 12 bases, with 17 bases of the junction left unmatched. This CDR3 reads CASSSPSSGCHPWQFF. In nucleotides, the CDR3 is TGTGCCAGCAGCTCCCCTTCTAGCGGGTGTCACCCATGGCAGTTCTTC.

The V call is TRBV4-2, the J call TRBJ2-5; D perhaps matches TRBD1 (7 bases). Trimming removed 4 bases at V and 2 bases at J, with 20 bases between. Germline lookup yields CDR1 LGHNA and CDR2 YNFKEQ. The CDR3 contains 17 residues. This chain's CDR3 is CASSPRGANKDQETQYF. As DNA, the CDR3 is TGTGCCAGCAGCCCCAGGGGGGCTAATAAGGATCAAGAGACCCAGTACTTC.

In this sample, this clone turned up a few times. The chain is built from TRBV2 and TRBJ2-7; TRBD1 is a possible D gene (5 bases). The V gene's germline CDR1 is SNHLY and CDR2 FYNNEI. V shed 1 base and J shed 2 bases, with 9 bases lying between them. The CDR3 covers 14 residues. The CDR3 DNA reads as TGTGCCAGCAGTGAAGGAAAGGGGCCCTACGAGCAGTACTTC. It yields the protein CASSEGKGPYEQYF.